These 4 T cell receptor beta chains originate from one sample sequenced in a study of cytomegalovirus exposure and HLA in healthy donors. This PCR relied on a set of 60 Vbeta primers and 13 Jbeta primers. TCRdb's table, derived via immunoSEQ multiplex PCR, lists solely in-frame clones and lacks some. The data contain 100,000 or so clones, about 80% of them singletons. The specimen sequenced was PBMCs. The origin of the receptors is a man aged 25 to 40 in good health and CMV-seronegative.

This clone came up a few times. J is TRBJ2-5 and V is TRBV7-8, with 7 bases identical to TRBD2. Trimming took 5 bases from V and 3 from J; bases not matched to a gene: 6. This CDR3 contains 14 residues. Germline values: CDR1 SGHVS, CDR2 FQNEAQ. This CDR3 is CASSPRAGEETQYF. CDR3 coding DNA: TGTGCCAGCAGCCCTAGGGCGGGGGAAGAGACCCAGTACTTC.

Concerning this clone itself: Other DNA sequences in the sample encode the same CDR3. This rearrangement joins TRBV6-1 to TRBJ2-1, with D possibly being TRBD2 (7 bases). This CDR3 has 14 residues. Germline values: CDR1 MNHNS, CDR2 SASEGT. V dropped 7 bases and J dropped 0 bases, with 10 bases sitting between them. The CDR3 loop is CASKGGGSYNEQFF. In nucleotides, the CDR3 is TGTGCCAGCAAGGGGGGGGGCTCCTACAATGAGCAGTTCTTC.

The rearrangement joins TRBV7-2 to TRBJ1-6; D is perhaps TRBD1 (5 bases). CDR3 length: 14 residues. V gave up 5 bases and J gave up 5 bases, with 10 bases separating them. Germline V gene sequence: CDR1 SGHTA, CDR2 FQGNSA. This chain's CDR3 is CASSPRVDNSPLHF. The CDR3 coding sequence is TGTGCCAGCAGCCCCAGGGTCGATAATTCACCCCTCCACTTT.

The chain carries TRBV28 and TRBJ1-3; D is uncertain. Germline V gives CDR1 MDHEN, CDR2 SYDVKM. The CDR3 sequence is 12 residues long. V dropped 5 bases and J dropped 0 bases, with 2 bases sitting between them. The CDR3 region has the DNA TGTGCCAGCAGTCGCTCTGGAAACACCATATATTTT. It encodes CASSRSGNTIYF.